This T cell receptor beta chain was sequenced in a study of CD8 T cells in Susac syndrome. Regarding the study as a whole: The number of individuals included in the study's TCR sequencing and HLA analysis was acknowledged as relatively small.

Deletions cut 0 bases from V and 4 bases from J, with 11 bases between. The CDR3 is 15 amino acids. The V gene's germline CDR1 is SGHRS and CDR2 YFSETQ. Reverse transcription of roughly 0.45 to 1 ug RNA used random hexamers. Multiplex PCR with immunoSEQ amplified the TCR beta CDR3 across 54 Vbeta and 13 Jbeta. TCRdb re-analysed the immunoSEQ multiplex PCR reads in MiXCR, keeping a single row per CDR3 protein. The data show some 160,000 distinct CDR3 sequences, roughly 95% seen once. About this clonotype itself: Its antigen remains unidentified.

The T cells that were sequenced for TCR beta were CD8+ and CD4+ cells from blood. TEMRA cells were enriched by FACS, and CD4+ and CD8+ T cells were negatively isolated. This chain connects TRBV5-1 to TRBJ2-1, with D tentatively TRBD1 or TRBD2 (6 bases each). The TCR originated in a human donor with multiple sclerosis. Sequencing was done on a sample of CD8+ T cells from PBMCs. CDR3 coding DNA: TGCGCCAGCAGCTTGGAGGCGGGACAATACAATGAGCAGTTCTTC. Residues: CASSLEAGQYNEQFF.